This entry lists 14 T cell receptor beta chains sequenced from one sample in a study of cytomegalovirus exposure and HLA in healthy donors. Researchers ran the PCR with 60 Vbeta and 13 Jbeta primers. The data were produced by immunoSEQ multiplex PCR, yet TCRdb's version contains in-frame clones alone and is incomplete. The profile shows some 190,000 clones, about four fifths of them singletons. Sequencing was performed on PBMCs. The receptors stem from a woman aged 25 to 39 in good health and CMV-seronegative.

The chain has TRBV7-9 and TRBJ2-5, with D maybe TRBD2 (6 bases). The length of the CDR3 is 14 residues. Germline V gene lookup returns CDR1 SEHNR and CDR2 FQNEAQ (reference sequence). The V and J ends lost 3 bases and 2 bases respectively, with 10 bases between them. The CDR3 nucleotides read TGTGCCAGCAGCTTTGGGGGGAAACAAGAGACCCAGTACTTC. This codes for CASSFGGKQETQYF.

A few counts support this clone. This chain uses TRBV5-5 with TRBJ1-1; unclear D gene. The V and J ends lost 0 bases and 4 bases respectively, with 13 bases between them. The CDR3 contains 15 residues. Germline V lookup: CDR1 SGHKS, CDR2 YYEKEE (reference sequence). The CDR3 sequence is CASSLGWREVTEAFF. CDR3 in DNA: TGTGCCAGCAGCTTGGGGTGGAGGGAGGTCACTGAAGCTTTCTTT. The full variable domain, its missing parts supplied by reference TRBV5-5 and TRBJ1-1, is DAGVTQSPTHLIKTRGQQVTLRCSPISGHKSVSWYQQVLGQGPQFIFQYYEKEERGRGNFPDRFSARQFPNYSSELNVNALLLGDSALYLCASSLGWREVTEAFFGQGTRLTVV.

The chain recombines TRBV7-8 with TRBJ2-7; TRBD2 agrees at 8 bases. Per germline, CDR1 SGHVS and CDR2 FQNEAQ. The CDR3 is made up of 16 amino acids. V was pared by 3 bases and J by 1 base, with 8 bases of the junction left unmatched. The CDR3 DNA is TGTGCCAGCAGCTTCACCCCCCGGGGGGGATCCTACGAGCAGTACTTC. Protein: CASSFTPRGGSYEQYF.

In nucleotides, the CDR3 is TGCGCCAGCAGTCAATCGGCACATCGCCCCCTGTTAAGTAAGAGGTCCGGGGAGCTGTTTTTT. It yields the protein CASSQSAHRPLLSKRSGELFF. This chain links TRBV23-1 with TRBJ2-2; unclear D gene. TRBV23-1 is an ORF, with its function uncertain. Between the trimmed V and J ends, which lost 0 bases and 6 bases, there was a span of 29 bases. The CDR3 sequence is 21 residues long.

The CDR3 is CASSPPGHTEAFF. CDR3 bases: TGTGCCAGCAGCCCCCCAGGGCACACTGAAGCTTTCTTT. The rearrangement uses TRBV5-4 and TRBJ1-1; D might be TRBD1 (5 bases). Germline CDR1 reads SGHNT; CDR2 reads YYREEE (reference sequence). V was trimmed by 4 bases and J by 3 bases, leaving 10 bases between them. There are 13 residues in the CDR3.

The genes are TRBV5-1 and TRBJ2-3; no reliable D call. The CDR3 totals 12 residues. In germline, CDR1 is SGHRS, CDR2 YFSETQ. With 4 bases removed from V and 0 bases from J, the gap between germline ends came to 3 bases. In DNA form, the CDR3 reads TGCGCCAGCAGCCCTAGCACAGATACGCAGTATTTT. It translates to CASSPSTDTQYF.

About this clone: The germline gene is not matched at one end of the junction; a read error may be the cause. DNA for the CDR3: TGTGCCAGCAGCTCTCAGGTGTACGGGCAGTACTTC. Translated: CASSSQVYGQYF. This chain links TRBV7-9 with TRBJ2-7; D gene uncertain. CDR3 size: 12 residues. Germline V gene sequence: CDR1 SEHNR, CDR2 FQNEAQ (reference sequence).

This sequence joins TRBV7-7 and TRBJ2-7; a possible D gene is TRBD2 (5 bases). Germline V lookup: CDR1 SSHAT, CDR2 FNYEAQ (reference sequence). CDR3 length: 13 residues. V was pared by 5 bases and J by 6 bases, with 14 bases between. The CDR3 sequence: CASSEGPAAEQYF. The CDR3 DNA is TGTGCCAGCAGCGAGGGCCCGGCGGCCGAGCAGTACTTC.

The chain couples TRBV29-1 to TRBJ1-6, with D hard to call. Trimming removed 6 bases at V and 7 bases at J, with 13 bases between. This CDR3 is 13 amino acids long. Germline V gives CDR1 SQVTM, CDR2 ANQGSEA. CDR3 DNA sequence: TGCAGCGTAGGTTTAGGGAGCAATTCACCCCTCCACTTT. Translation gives CSVGLGSNSPLHF.

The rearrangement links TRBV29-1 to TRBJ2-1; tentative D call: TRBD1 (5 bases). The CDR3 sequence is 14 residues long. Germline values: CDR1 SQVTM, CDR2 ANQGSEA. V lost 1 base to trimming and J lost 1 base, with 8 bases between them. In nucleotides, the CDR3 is TGCAGCGTTGAAGGGACATTTTCCTACAATGAGCAGTTCTTC. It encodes CSVEGTFSYNEQFF.

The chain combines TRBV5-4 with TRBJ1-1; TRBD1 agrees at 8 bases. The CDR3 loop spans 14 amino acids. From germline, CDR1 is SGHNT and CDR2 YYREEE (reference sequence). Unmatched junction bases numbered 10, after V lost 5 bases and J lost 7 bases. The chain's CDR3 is CASRDARGLDEAFF. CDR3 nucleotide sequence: TGTGCCAGCAGGGACGCCAGGGGGCTTGATGAAGCTTTCTTT.

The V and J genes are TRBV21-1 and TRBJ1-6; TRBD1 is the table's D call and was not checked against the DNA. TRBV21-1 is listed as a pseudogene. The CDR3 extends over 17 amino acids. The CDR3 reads CASSKRDRPCSISPLHF. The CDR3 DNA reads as TGTGCCAGCAGCAAGAGGGACAGGCCATGTTCGATTTCACCCCTCCACTTT.

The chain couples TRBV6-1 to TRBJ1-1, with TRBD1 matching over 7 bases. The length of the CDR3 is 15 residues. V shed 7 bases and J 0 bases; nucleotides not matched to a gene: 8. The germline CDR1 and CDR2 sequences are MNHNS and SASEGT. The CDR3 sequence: CASKGTAIMNTEAFF. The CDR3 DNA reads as TGTGCCAGCAAGGGGACAGCTATCATGAACACTGAAGCTTTCTTT.

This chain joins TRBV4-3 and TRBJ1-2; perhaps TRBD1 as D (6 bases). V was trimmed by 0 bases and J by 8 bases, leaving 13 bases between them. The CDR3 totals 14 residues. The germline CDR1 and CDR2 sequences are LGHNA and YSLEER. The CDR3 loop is CASSQDEGVGGYTF. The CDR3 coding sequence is TGCGCCAGCAGCCAAGACGAGGGGGTGGGAGGCTACACCTTC.